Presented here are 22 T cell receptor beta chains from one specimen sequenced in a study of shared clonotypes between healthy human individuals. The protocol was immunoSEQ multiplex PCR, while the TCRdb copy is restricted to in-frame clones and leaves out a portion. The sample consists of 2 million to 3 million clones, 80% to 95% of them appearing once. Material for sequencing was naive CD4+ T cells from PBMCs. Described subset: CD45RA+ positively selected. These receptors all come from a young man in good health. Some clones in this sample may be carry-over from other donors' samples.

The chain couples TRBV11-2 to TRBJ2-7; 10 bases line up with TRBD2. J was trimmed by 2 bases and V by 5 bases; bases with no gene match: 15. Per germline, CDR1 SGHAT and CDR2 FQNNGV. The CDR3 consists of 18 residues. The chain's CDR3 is CASSTLRGTSEGTYEQYF. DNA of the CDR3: TGTGCCAGCAGCACCTTGAGGGGGACTAGCGAGGGAACCTACGAGCAGTACTTC.

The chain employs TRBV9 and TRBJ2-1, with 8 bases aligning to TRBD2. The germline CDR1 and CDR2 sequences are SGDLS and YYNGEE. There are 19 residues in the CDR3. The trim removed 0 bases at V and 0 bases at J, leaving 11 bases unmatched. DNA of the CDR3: TGTGCCAGCAGCGTAGCCCCAGCGGGGGCTGGGAGCTCCTACAATGAGCAGTTCTTC. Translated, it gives CASSVAPAGAGSSYNEQFF.

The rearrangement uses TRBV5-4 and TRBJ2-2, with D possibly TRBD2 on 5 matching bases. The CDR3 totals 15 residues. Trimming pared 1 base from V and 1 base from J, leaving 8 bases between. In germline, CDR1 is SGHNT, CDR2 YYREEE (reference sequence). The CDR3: CASSLWAGNTGELFF. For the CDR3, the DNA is TGTGCCAGCAGCTTGTGGGCGGGGAACACCGGGGAGCTGTTTTTT.

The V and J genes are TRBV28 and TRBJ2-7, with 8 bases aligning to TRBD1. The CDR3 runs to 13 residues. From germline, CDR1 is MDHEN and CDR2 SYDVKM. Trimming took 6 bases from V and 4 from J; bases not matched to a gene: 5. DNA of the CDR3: TGTGCCAGCAGACTACAGGGGGAATACGAGCAGTACTTC. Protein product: CASRLQGEYEQYF.

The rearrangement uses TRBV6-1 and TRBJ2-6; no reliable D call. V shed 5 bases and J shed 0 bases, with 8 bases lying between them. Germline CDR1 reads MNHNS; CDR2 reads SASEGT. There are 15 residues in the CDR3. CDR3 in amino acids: CASSLIRSGANVLTF. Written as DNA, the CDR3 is TGTGCCAGCAGTCTAATCCGCTCTGGGGCCAACGTCCTGACTTTC.

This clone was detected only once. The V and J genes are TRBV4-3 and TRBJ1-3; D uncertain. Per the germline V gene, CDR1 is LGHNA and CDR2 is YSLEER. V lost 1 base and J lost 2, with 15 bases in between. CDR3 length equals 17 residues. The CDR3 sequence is CASSQGIGRATGNTIYF. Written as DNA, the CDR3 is TGCGCCAGCAGCCAAGGAATCGGGAGGGCCACTGGAAACACCATATATTTT.

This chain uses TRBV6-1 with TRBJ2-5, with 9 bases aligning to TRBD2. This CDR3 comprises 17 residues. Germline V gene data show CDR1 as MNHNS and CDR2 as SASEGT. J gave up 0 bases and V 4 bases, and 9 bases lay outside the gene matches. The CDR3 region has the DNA TGTGCCAGCAGTGCGGTGCTAACTAGCGGGCACCAAGAGACCCAGTACTTC. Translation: CASSAVLTSGHQETQYF.

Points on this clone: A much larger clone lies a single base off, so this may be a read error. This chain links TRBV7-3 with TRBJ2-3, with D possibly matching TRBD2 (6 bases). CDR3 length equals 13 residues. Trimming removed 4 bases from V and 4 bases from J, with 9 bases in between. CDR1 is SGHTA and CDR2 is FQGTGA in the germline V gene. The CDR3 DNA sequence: TGTGCCAGCAGCTCCCCGGGGGCAGATACGCAGTATTTT. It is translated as CASSSPGADTQYF.

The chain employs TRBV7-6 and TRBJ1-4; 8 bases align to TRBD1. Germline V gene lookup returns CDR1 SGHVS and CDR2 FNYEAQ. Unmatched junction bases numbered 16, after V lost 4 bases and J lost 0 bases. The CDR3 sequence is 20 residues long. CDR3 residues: CASSSIPGGAWPATNEKLFF. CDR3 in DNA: TGTGCCAGCAGCTCTATCCCAGGGGGCGCTTGGCCAGCAACTAATGAAAAACTGTTTTTT.

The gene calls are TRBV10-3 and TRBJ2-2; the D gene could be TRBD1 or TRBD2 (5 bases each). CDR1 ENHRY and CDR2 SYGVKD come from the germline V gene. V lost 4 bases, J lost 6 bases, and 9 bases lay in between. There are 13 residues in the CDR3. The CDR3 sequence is CAISVGTSGELFF. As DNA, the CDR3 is TGTGCCATCAGTGTAGGGACCTCCGGGGAGCTGTTTTTT.

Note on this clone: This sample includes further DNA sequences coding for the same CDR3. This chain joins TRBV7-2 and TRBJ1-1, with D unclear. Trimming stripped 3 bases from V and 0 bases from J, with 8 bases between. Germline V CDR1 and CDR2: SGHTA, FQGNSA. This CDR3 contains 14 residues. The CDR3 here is CASSFGHLNTEAFF. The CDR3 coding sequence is TGTGCCAGCAGCTTCGGCCATTTGAACACTGAAGCTTTCTTT. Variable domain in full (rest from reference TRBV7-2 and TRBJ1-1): GAGVSQSPSNKVTEKGKDVELRCDPISGHTALYWYRQSLGQGLEFLIYFQGNSAPDKSGLPSDRFSAERTGGSVSTLTIQRTQQEDSAVYLCASSFGHLNTEAFFGQGTRLTVV.

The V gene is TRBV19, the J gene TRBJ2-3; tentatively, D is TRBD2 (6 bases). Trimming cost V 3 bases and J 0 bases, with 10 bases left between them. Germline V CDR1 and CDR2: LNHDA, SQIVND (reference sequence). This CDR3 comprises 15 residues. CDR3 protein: CASSIRGESTDTQYF. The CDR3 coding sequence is TGTGCCAGTAGTATCCGCGGGGAAAGCACAGATACGCAGTATTTT.

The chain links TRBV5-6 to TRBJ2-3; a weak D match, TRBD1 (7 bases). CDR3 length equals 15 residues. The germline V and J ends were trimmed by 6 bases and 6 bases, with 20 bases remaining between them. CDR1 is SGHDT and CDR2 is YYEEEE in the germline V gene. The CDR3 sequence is CASIKAGRGPDTQYF. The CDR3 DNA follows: TGTGCCAGCATCAAAGCGGGTAGGGGGCCCGATACGCAGTATTTT. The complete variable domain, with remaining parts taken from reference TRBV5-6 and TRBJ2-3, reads DAGVTQSPTHLIKTRGQQVTLRCSPKSGHDTVSWYQQALGQGPQFIFQYYEEEERQRGNFPDRFSGHQFPNYSSELNVNALLLGDSALYLCASIKAGRGPDTQYFGPGTRLTVL.

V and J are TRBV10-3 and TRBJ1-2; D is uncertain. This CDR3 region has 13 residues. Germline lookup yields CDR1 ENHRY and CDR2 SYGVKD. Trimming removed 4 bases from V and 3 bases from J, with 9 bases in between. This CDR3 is CAISGYGDYGYTF. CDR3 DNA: TGTGCCATCAGTGGCTACGGGGACTATGGCTACACCTTC.

CDR3: CASSLRGGSNQPQHF. The CDR3 DNA reads as TGTGCCAGCAGCTTACGGGGCGGTAGCAATCAGCCCCAGCATTTT. The rearrangement links TRBV7-9 to TRBJ1-5; possible D gene TRBD1, 5 bases. Trimming left V 2 bases short and J 0 bases short, with 8 bases between. The CDR3 has 15 residues. The germline V gene encodes CDR1 SEHNR and CDR2 FQNEAQ (reference sequence). The full variable domain, completed using reference TRBV7-9 and TRBJ1-5, is DTGVSQNPRHKITKRGQNVTFRCDPISEHNRLYWYRQTLGQGPEFLTYFQNEAQLEKSRLLSDRFSAERPKGSFSTLEIQRTEQGDSAMYLCASSLRGGSNQPQHFGDGTRLSIL.

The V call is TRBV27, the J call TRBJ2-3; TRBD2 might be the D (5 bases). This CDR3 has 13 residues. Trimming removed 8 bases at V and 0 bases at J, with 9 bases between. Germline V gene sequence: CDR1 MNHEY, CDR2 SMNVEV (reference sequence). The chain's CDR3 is CASRRGSTDTQYF. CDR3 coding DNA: TGTGCCAGCCGCCGGGGAAGCACAGATACGCAGTATTTT.

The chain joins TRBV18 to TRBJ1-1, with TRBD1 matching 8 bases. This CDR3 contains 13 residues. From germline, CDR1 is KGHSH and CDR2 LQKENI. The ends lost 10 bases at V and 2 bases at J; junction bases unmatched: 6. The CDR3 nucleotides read TGTGCCACCCGGACAGGGCCTAACACTGAAGCTTTCTTT. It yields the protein CATRTGPNTEAFF. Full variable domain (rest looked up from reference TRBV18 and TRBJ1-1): NAGVMQNPRHLVRRRGQEARLRCSPMKGHSHVYWYRQLPEEGLKFMVYLQKENIIDESGMPKERFSAEFPKEGPSILRIQQVVRGDSAAYFCATRTGPNTEAFFGQGTRLTVV.

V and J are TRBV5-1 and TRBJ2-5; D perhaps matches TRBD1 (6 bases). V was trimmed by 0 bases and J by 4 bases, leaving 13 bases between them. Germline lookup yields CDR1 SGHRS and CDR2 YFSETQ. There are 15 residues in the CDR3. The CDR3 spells CASSLVQGSGETQYF. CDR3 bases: TGCGCCAGCAGCTTGGTACAGGGTAGTGGAGAGACCCAGTACTTC.

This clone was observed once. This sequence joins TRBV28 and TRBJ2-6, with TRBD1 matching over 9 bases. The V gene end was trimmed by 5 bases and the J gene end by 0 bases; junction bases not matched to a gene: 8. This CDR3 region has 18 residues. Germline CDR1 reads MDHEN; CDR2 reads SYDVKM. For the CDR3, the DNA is TGTGCCAGCAGTATCGACAGGGGGGCCCTCTCTGGGGCCAACGTCCTGACTTTC. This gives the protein CASSIDRGALSGANVLTF.

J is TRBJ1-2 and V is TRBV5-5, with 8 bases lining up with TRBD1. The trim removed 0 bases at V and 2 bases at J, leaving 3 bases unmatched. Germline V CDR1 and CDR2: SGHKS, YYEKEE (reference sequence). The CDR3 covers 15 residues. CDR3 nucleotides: TGTGCCAGCAGCTTGGCGGGACAGGAGAACTATGGCTACACCTTC. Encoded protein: CASSLAGQENYGYTF. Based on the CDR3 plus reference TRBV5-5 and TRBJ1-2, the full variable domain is DAGVTQSPTHLIKTRGQQVTLRCSPISGHKSVSWYQQVLGQGPQFIFQYYEKEERGRGNFPDRFSARQFPNYSSELNVNALLLGDSALYLCASSLAGQENYGYTFGSGTRLTVV.

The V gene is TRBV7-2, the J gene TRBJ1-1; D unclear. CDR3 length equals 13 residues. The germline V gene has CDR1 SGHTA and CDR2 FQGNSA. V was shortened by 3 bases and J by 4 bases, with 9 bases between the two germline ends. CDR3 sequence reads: CASSFSSSTEAFF. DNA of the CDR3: TGTGCCAGCAGCTTCAGCTCCAGCACTGAAGCTTTCTTT.

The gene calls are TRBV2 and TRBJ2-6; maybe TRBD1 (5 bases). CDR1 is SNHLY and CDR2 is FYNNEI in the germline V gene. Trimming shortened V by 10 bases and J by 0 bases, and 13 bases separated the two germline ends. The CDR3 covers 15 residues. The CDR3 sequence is CATTAQGSGANVLTF. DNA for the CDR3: TGTGCCACGACCGCCCAGGGCTCTGGGGCCAACGTCCTGACTTTC.